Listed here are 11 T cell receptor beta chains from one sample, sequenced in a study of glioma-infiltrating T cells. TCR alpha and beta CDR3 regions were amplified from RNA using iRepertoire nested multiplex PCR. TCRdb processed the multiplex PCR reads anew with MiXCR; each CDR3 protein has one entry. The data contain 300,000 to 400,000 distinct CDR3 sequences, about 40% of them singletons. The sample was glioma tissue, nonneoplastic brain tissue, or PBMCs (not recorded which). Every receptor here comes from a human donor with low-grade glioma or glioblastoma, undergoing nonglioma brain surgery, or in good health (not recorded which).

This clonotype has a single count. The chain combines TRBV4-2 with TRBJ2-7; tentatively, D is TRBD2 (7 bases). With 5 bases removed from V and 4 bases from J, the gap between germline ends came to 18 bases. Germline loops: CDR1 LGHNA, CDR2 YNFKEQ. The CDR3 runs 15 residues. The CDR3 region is CASSLDGGALYEQYF. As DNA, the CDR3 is TGTGCCAGCAGCTTGGATGGGGGGGCCCTTTACGAGCAGTACTTC.

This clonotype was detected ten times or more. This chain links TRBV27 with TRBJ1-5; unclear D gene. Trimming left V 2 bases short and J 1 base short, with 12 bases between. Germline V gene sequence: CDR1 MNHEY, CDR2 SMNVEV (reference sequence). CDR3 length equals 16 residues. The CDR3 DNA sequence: TGTGCCAGCAGTTTAGTGGGTGGACTCAGCAATCAGCCCCAGCATTTT. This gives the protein CASSLVGGLSNQPQHF.

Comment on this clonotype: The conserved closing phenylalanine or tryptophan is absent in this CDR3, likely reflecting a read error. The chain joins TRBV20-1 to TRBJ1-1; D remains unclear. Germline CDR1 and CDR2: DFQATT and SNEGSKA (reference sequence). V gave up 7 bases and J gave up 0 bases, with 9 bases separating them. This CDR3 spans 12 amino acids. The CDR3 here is CSVTTMNTEAFS. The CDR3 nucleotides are TGCAGTGTTACTACGATGAACACTGAAGCTTTCTCT.

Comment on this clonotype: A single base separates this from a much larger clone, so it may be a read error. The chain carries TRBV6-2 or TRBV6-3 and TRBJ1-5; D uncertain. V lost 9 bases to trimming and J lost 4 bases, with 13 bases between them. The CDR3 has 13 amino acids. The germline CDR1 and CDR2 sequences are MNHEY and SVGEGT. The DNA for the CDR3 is TGTGCCAGAAGCTTAGGTTTGAATCAGCCCCAGCATTTT. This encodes CARSLGLNQPQHF.

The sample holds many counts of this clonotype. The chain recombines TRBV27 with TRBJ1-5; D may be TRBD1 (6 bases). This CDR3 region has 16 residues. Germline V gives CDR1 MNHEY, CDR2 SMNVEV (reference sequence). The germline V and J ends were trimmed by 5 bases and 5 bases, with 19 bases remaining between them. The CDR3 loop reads CASSTLLGAGDQPQHF. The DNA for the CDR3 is TGTGCCAGCAGTACCCTGTTGGGGGCGGGGGATCAGCCCCAGCATTTT.

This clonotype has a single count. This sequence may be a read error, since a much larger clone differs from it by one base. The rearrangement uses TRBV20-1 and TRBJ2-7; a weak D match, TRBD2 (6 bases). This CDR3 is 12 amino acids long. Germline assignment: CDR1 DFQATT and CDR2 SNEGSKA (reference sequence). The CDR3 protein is CSARRDAYDQYF. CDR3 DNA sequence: TGCAGTGCTAGGCGGGACGCCTACGATCAGTACTTC.

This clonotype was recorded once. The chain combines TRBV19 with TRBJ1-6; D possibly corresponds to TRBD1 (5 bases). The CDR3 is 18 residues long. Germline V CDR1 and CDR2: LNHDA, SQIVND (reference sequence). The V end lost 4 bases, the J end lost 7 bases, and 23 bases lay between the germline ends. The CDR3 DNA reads TGTGCCAGTAGTAGCCTACTCCGGGACCGCTTAAACAATTCACCCCTCCACTTT. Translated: CASSSLLRDRLNNSPLHF.

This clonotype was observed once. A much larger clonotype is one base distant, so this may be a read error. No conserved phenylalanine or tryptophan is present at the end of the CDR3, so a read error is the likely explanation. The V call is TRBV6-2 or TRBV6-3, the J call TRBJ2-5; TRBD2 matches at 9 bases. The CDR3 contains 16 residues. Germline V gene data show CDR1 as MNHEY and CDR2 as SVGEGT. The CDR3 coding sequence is TGCGGGGCCGCCGGGCTAGCGGGACCCACCTGGGAGACCCAGTACATC. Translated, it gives CGAAGLAGPTWETQYI.

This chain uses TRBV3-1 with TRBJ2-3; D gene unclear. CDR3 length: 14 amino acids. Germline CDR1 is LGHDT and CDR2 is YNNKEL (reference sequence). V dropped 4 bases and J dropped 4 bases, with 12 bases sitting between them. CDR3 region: CASSLHSSPDTQYF. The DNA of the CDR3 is TGTGCCAGCAGCCTTCATAGCAGCCCAGATACGCAGTATTTT.

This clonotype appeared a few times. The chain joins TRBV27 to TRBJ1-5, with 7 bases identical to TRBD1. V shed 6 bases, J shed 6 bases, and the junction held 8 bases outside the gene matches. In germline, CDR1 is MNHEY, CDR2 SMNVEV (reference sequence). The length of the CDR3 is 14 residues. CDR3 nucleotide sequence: TGTGCCAGCAGCTACGACAGGGAGATTCAGCCCCAGCATTTT. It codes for CASSYDREIQPQHF.

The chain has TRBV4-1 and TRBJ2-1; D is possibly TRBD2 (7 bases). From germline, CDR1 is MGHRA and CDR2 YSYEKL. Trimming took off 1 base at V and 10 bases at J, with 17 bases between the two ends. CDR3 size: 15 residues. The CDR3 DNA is TGCGCCAGCAGCCAAGGCGGAGGGGGGGCAGGGGAGCAGTTCTTC. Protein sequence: CASSQGGGGAGEQFF.